The subject of this entry is one T cell receptor (beta chain). Other DNA sequences of this sample code for an identical CDR3. This entry belongs to a study of blood T cell repertoires in COVID-19. Authors' methods: Scientists estimated how many nucleated cells there were by amplifying reference gene primers. TCRdb keeps only in-frame clones here, not all; method: immunoSEQ multiplex PCR. The DNA was the basis for D and trimming; V, J and clone size are from that table. The sample lists some 350,000 clones, approximately 88% seen once, with over 4.5% in the top ten. In germline, CDR1 is LNHNV, CDR2 YYDKDF (reference sequence). Trimming took 0 bases from V and 6 from J, leaving 12 bases between them. This CDR3 contains 15 residues.

The gene calls are TRBV15 and TRBJ1-5, with D maybe TRBD1 (5 bases). The source of this sequence is a man aged 25 to 45 who had recovered from COVID-19. The specimen was PBMCs or T cells enriched from blood (not recorded which). DNA of the CDR3: TGTGCCACCAGCAGAGATGTGGGGCGGGGTCAGCCCCAGCATTTT. Its translation is CATSRDVGRGQPQHF.